This entry is about one T cell receptor (beta chain). Its antigen is currently unknown. Repertoires were generated with immunoSEQ multiplex PCR, while TCRdb's copy carries only in-frame clones and drops some. In the table there are roughly 68,000 clones, approximately 96% of which are singletons. The data belong to a study of siplizumab effects on memory and regulatory T cells. V was clipped by 1 base and J by 2 bases; unmatched bases: 3. The germline V gene encodes CDR1 MNHNS and CDR2 SASEGT. The CDR3 totals 15 residues. Study results and caveats: Naive T cell populations appeared to exhibit greater diversity than memory cells and appeared to be major alloresponse contributors.

The chain is built from TRBV6-1 and TRBJ2-7, with 9 bases identical to TRBD1. The TCR originated in a human donor in good health. The specimen sequenced was naive CD8+ T cells sorted from blood. The CDR3: CASSEGDRAPYEQYF. CDR3 in DNA: TGTGCCAGCAGTGAAGGGGACAGGGCACCCTACGAGCAGTACTTC.